Listed here are 5 T cell receptor beta chains from one sample, sequenced in a study of T cells in tuberculosis. Sequencing was performed with immunoSEQ multiplex PCR; in TCRdb, only in-frame clones are kept and a portion is missing. The sample shows fewer than 55,000 clones, roughly 95% of them seen only once. The specimen was PBMCs. Receptors were obtained from a donor aged 10-29 years with latent tuberculosis or without tuberculosis infection.

CDR3: CAWTPTGSYNEQFF. In DNA form, the CDR3 reads TGTGCCTGGACGCCGACTGGCTCCTACAATGAGCAGTTCTTC. V and J are TRBV30 and TRBJ2-1; D is unclear. This CDR3 contains 14 residues. V was shortened by 4 bases and J by 0 bases, with 10 bases between the two germline ends. Looked up from germline, CDR1 is GTSNPN and CDR2 is SVGIG (reference sequence).

This rearrangement joins TRBV30 to TRBJ1-2; D unresolved. Germline CDR1 and CDR2: GTSNPN and SVGIG (reference sequence). The CDR3 sequence is 13 residues long. The V and J ends lost 0 bases and 8 bases respectively, with 13 bases between them. The CDR3 DNA sequence: TGTGCCTGGAGTGTACTATTCTCGTGGGGCTACACCTTC. As protein: CAWSVLFSWGYTF.

The chain links TRBV29-1 to TRBJ1-6; 8 bases align to TRBD1. The junction had 7 bases not matched to a gene; V was cut back by 6 bases and J by 9 bases. From germline, CDR1 is SQVTM and CDR2 ANQGSEA. This CDR3 is built from 13 residues. CDR3 coding DNA: TGCAGCGTCGTGACAGGGGTCGGTTCACCCCTCCACTTT. Translating it yields CSVVTGVGSPLHF.

V is TRBV18 and J is TRBJ1-1; weak D call: TRBD1 (5 bases). V lost 0 bases, J lost 1 base, and 12 bases lay in between. CDR3 size: 16 residues. Germline CDR1 is KGHSH and CDR2 is LQKENI. The CDR3 DNA reads as TGTGCCAGCTCACCACCCGGTCTGGGGGGGAACACTGAAGCTTTCTTT. This gives the protein CASSPPGLGGNTEAFF.

This clone was seen only once. This chain joins TRBV27 and TRBJ2-5, with a possible D match to TRBD2 (5 bases). V was clipped by 6 bases and J by 7 bases, with 12 bases between them. CDR1 is MNHEY, CDR2 SMNVEV, per germline (reference sequence). The CDR3 runs 12 residues. For the CDR3, the DNA is TGTGCCAGCAGGCCTACCCGGGGGACCCAGTACTTC. It encodes CASRPTRGTQYF.